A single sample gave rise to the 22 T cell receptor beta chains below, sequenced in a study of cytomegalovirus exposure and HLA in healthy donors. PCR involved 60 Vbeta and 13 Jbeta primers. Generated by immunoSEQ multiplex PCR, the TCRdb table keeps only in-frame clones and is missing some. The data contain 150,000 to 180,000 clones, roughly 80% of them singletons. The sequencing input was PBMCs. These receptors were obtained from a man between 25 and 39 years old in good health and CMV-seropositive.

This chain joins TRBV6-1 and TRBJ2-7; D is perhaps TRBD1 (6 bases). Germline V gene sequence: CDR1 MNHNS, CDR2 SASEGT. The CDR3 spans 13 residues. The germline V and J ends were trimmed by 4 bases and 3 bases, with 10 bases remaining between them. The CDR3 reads CASSGGHIYEQYF. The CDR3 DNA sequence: TGTGCCAGCAGTGGGGGACATATCTACGAGCAGTACTTC.

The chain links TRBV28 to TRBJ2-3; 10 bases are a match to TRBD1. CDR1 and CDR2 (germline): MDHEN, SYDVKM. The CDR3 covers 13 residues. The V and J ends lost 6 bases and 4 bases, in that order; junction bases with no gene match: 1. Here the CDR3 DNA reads TGTGCCAGCAGCGGGACAGGGGCAGATACGCAGTATTTT. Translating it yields CASSGTGADTQYF.

The CDR3 sequence is CASGAGAYEQYF. For the CDR3, the DNA is TGTGCCAGCGGCGCAGGGGCTTACGAGCAGTACTTC. The chain uses TRBV7-9 and TRBJ2-7, with D maybe TRBD1 (6 bases). The CDR3 consists of 12 residues. Germline loops: CDR1 SEHNR, CDR2 FQNEAQ (reference sequence). With 8 bases removed from V and 4 bases from J, the gap between germline ends came to 12 bases. Complete variable domain (other parts from reference TRBV7-9 and TRBJ2-7): DTGVSQNPRHKITKRGQNVTFRCDPISEHNRLYWYRQTLGQGPEFLTYFQNEAQLEKSRLLSDRFSAERPKGSFSTLEIQRTEQGDSAMYLCASGAGAYEQYFGPGTRLTVT.

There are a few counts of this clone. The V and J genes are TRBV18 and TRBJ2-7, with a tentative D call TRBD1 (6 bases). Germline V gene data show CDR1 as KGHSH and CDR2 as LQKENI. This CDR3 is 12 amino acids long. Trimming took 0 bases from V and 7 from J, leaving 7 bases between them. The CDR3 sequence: CASSPPQGEQYF. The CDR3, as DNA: TGTGCCAGCTCACCACCGCAGGGGGAGCAGTACTTC. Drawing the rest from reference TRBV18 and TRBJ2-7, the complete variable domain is NAGVMQNPRHLVRRRGQEARLRCSPMKGHSHVYWYRQLPEEGLKFMVYLQKENIIDESGMPKERFSAEFPKEGPSILRIQQVVRGDSAAYFCASSPPQGEQYFGPGTRLTVT.

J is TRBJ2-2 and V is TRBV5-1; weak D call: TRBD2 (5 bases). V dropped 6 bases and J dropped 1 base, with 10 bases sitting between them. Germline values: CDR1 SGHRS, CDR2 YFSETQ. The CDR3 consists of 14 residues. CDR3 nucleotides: TGCGCCAGCATGGGCGGGCAGAACACCGGGGAGCTGTTTTTT. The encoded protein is CASMGGQNTGELFF.

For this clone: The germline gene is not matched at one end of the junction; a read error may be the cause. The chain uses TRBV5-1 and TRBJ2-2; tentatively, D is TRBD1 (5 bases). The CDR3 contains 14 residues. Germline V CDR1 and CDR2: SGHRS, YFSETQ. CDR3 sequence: CASSLKGNAGELFF. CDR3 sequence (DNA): TGCGCCAGCAGCTTAAAGGGGAACGCCGGGGAGCTGTTTTTT. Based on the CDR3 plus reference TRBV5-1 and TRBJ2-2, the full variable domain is KAGVTQTPRYLIKTRGQQVTLSCSPISGHRSVSWYQQTPGQGLQFLFEYFSETQRNKGNFPGRFSGRQFSNSRSEMNVSTLELGDSALYLCASSLKGNAGELFFGEGSRLTVL.

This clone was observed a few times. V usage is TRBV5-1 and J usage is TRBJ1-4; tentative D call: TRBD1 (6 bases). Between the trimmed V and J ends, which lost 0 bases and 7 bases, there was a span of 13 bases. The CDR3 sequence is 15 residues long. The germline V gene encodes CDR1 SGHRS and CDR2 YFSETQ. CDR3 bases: TGCGCCAGCAGCTTGGCCAGGGGAGTGGGTGAAAAACTGTTTTTT. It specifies CASSLARGVGEKLFF.

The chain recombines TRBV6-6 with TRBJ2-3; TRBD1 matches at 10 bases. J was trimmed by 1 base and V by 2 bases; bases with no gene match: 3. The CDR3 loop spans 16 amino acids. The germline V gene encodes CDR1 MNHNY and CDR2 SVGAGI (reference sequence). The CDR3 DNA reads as TGTGCCAGCAGTTACCTAGGGACAGGGGGCACAGATACGCAGTATTTT. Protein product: CASSYLGTGGTDTQYF.

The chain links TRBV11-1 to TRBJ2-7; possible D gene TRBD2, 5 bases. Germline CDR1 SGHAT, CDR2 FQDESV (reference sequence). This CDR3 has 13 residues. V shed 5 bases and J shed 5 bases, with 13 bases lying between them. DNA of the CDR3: TGTGCCAGCAGCCTAACTGAGGGCCACGAGCAGTACTTC. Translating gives CASSLTEGHEQYF.

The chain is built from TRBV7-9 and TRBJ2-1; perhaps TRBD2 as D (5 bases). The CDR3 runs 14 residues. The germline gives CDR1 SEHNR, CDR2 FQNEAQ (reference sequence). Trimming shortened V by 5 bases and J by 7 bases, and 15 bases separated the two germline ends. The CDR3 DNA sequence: TGTGCCAGCAGCCCGGACTCGCCTAGGAATGAGCAGTTCTTC. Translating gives CASSPDSPRNEQFF. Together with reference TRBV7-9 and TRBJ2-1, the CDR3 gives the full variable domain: DTGVSQNPRHKITKRGQNVTFRCDPISEHNRLYWYRQTLGQGPEFLTYFQNEAQLEKSRLLSDRFSAERPKGSFSTLEIQRTEQGDSAMYLCASSPDSPRNEQFFGPGTRLTVL.

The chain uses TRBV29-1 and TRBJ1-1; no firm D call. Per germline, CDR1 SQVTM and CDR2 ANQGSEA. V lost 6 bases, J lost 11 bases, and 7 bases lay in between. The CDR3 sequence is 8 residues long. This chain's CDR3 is CSVPPAFF. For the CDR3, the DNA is TGCAGCGTCCCCCCGGCTTTCTTT.

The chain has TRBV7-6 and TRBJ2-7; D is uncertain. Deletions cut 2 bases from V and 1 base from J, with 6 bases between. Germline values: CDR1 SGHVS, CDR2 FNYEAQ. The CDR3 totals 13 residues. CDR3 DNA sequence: TGTGCCAGCAGCTTAATCGAGTCCTACGAGCAGTACTTC. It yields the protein CASSLIESYEQYF.

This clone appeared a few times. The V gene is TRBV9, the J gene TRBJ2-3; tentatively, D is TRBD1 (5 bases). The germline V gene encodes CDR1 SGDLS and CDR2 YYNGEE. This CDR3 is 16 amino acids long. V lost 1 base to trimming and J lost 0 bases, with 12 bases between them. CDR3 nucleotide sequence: TGTGCCAGCAGCGTAAGGTCCGGACATAGCACAGATACGCAGTATTTT. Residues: CASSVRSGHSTDTQYF. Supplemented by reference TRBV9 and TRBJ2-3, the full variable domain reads DSGVTQTPKHLITATGQRVTLRCSPRSGDLSVYWYQQSLDQGLQFLIQYYNGEERAKGNILERFSAQQFPDLHSELNLSSLELGDSALYFCASSVRSGHSTDTQYFGPGTRLTVL.

The CDR3 DNA follows: TGTGCCAGCAGCTTATTCCCCGGGACAGGGACCTACAATGAGCAGTTCTTC. Its translation: CASSLFPGTGTYNEQFF. The chain couples TRBV7-2 to TRBJ2-1; 9 positions match TRBD1. Germline V gene lookup returns CDR1 SGHTA and CDR2 FQGNSA. The V and J ends lost 2 bases and 2 bases, in that order; junction bases with no gene match: 7. The CDR3 extends over 17 amino acids.

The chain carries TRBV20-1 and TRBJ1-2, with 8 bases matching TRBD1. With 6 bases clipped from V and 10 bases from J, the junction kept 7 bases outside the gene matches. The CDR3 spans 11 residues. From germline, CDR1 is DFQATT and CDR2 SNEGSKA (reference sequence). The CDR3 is CSAPDREDYTF. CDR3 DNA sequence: TGCAGTGCACCGGACAGGGAAGACTACACCTTC.

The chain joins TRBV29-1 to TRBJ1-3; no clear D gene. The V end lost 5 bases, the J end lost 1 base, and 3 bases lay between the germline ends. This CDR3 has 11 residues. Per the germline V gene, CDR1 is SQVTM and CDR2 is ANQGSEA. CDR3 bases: TGCAGCGTTTCGTCTGGAAACACCATATATTTT. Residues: CSVSSGNTIYF.

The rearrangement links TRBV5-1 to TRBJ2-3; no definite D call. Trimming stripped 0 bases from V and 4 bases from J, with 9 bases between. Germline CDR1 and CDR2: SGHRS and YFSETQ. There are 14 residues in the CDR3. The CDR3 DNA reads TGCGCCAGCAGCTTGGGCGGAGAGGCAGATACGCAGTATTTT. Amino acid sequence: CASSLGGEADTQYF.

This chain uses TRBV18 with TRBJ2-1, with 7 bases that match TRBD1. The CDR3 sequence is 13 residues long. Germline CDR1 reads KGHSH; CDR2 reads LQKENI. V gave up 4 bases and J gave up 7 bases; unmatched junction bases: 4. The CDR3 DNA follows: TGTGCCAGCTCACGAACAGGGGCAAATGAGCAGTTCTTC. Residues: CASSRTGANEQFF.

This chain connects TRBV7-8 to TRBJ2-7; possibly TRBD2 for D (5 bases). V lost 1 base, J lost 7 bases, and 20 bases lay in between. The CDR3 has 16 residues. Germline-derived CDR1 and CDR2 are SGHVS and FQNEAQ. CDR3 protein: CASSLVTLGSREEQYF. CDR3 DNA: TGTGCCAGCAGCTTAGTAACTCTGGGGAGCCGTGAAGAGCAGTACTTC.

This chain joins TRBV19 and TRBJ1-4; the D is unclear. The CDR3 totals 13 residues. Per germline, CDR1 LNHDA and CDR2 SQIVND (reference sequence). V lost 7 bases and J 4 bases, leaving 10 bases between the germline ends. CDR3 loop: CASTGSVNEKLFF. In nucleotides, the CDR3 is TGTGCCAGTACCGGGAGTGTTAATGAAAAACTGTTTTTT.

The chain's CDR3 is CASSPGTRGGNTEAFF. In DNA, the CDR3 is TGTGCCAGTAGTCCCGGGACAAGAGGGGGGAACACTGAAGCTTTCTTT. The V call is TRBV19, the J call TRBJ1-1; tentative D call: TRBD1 (6 bases). The CDR3 runs 16 residues. V shed 5 bases and J shed 1 base, with 17 bases lying between them. Per the germline V gene, CDR1 is LNHDA and CDR2 is SQIVND (reference sequence).

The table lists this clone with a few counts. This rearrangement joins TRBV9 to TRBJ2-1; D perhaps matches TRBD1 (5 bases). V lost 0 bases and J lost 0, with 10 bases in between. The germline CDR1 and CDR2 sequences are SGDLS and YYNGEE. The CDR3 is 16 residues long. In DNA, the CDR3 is TGTGCCAGCAGCGTAGCTGGGGCCCTCTCCTACAATGAGCAGTTCTTC. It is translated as CASSVAGALSYNEQFF.